The sequence of this T cell receptor (beta chain) was determined in a study of shared clonotypes between healthy human individuals. Study information: Researchers assigned three CD4 naive, three CD4 memory, two CD8 naive and one CD8 memory plate to each donor. Whole-study findings and limits: Exclusively blood specimens were collected; tissue repertoires likely differ. Non-shared clonotypes had lower generation probabilities than those shared by all four donors.

In the CD4+ fraction, cells were divided into CD45RA+ naive and CD45RA-negative memory subsets. TCRdb's copy holds only in-frame clones and misses some; the assay was immunoSEQ multiplex PCR. The table records 740,000 or so clones, around three quarters of them present only once. This clone was detected many times. What it recognizes is unknown. Material for sequencing was memory CD4+ T cells sorted from blood. The subset: CD45RA-negative fraction. The receptor's source is a woman aged 25 to 45 in good health.

DNA of the CDR3: TGCGCCAGCAGCTTTGAAACTAATGAAAAACTGTTTTTT. This translates into CASSFETNEKLFF. This chain links TRBV5-1 with TRBJ1-4; D is ambiguous. Trimming removed 2 bases from V and 1 base from J, with 3 bases in between. CDR1 and CDR2 (germline): SGHRS, YFSETQ. This CDR3 is 13 amino acids long.